The present T cell receptor (beta chain) was sequenced within a study of blood T cell repertoires in COVID-19. The wider study: PBMCs, B-cell-depleted T cells, or T cells provided the cDNA or gDNA that made up the material.

Using immunoSEQ multiplex PCR, the repertoire was profiled, and TCRdb retains in-frame clones only, with some absent. The profile shows about 70,000 clones, 81% of them singletons. Germline CDR1 and CDR2: SNHLY and FYNNEI. This CDR3 region has 17 residues. V trimming: 10 bases; J trimming: 6 bases; junction bases outside the gene matches: 15. The specimen was peripheral blood. V and J are TRBV2 and TRBJ2-1; 13 bases match TRBD2. This receptor was taken from a woman in her 70s with acute or convalescent COVID-19. The CDR3 loop is CATAAGLAGVNGNEQFF. CDR3 nucleotide sequence: TGTGCCACCGCTGCCGGACTAGCGGGAGTCAATGGCAATGAGCAGTTCTTC. Together with reference TRBV2 and TRBJ2-1, the CDR3 gives the full variable domain: EPEVTQTPSHQVTQMGQEVILRCVPISNHLYFYWYRQILGQKVEFLVSFYNNEISEKSEIFDDQFSVERPDGSNFTLKIRSTKLEDSAMYFCATAAGLAGVNGNEQFFGPGTRLTVL.